This TCR beta chain was captured in a study of vaccination effects on CD4 cells after COVID-19. Clones were read by immunoSEQ multiplex PCR, and TCRdb kept only the in-frame ones, dropping some. Of more than 65,000 clones listed, around 81% were seen once; the top ten hold 0.95% to 1.5%. In the case of this clone: Antigen: not known.

After expansion with viral peptide pools in the ViraFEST assay, antigen-specific CD4+ T cells were sequenced. Cultured cells yielded isolated CD4+ T cells after about ten days. Participants were vaccinated with two doses of either the BNT162b2 or mRNA-1273 vaccine. No vaccinee had earlier SARS-CoV-2 infection, and nucleocapsid antibodies were negative. Around 2.2 million PBMC per well received approximately 10 IU/ml IL-2 and roughly 10 ug/ml peptides in culture. Fresh IL-2-containing medium replaced half the medium on days 3 and 7. Losses at the gene ends were 0 bases for V and 6 bases for J; bases not matched to a gene: 2. This CDR3 is 14 amino acids long. Per the germline V gene, CDR1 is SGHRS and CDR2 is YFSETQ.

This specimen was CD4+ T cells from PBMCs cultured with HCoV-229E spike peptides, taken after COVID-19 vaccination. The TCR was taken from a human donor who received a COVID-19 vaccine. The rearrangement links TRBV5-1 to TRBJ2-1, with 8 bases lining up with TRBD1. The CDR3 DNA follows: TGCGCCAGCAGCTTGGGGACAGGGATCAATGAGCAGTTCTTC. The encoded protein is CASSLGTGINEQFF. The full variable domain, with the rest looked up from reference TRBV5-1 and TRBJ2-1, is KAGVTQTPRYLIKTRGQQVTLSCSPISGHRSVSWYQQTPGQGLQFLFEYFSETQRNKGNFPGRFSGRQFSNSRSEMNVSTLELGDSALYLCASSLGTGINEQFFGPGTRLTVL.